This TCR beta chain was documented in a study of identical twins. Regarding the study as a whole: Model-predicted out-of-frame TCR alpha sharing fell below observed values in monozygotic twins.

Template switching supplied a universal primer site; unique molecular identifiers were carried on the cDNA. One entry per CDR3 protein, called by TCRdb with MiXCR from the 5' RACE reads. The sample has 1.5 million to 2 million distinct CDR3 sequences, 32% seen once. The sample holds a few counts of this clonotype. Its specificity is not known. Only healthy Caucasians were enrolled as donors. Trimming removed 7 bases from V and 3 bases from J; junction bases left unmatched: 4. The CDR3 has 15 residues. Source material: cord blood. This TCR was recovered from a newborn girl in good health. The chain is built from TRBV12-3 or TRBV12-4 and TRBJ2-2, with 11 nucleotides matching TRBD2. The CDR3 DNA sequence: TGTGCCAGCATTTCTAGCGGGAGGTACACCGGGGAGCTGTTTTTT. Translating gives CASISSGRYTGELFF.